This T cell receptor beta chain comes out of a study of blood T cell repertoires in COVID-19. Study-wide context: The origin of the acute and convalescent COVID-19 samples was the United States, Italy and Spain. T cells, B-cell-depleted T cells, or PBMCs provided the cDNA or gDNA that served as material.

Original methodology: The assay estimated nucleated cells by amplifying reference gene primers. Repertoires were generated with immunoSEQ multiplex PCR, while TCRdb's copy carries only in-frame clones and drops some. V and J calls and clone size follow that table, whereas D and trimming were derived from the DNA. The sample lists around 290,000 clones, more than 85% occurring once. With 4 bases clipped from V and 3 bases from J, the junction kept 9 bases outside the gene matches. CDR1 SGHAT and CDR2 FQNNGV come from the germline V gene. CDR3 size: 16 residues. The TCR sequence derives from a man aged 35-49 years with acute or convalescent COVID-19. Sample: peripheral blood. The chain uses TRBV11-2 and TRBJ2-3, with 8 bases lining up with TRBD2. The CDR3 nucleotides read TGTGCCAGCAGCTACCGGACTAGCCAGGGAACAGATACGCAGTATTTT. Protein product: CASSYRTSQGTDTQYF.